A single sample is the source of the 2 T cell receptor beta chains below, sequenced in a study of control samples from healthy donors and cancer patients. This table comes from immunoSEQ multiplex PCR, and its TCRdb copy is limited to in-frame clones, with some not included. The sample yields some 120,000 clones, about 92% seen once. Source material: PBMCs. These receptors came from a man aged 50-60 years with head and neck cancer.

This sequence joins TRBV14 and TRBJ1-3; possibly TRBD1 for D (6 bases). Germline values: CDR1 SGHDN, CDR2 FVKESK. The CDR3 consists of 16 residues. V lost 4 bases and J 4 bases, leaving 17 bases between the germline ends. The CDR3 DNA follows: TGTGCCAGCAGCCGTCAGGGGAAAGGGTCCGGAAACACCATATATTTT. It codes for CASSRQGKGSGNTIYF.

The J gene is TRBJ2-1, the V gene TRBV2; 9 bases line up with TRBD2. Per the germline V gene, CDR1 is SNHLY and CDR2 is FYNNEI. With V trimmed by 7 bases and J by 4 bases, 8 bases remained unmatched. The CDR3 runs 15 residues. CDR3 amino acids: CASTLSGGIYNEQFF. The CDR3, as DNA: TGTGCCAGCACTCTGAGCGGGGGGATTTACAATGAGCAGTTCTTC.